This T cell receptor beta chain is from a study of blood T cell repertoires in COVID-19 (dated by TCRdb to 2018 to 2021). With regard to the full study: Samples covering the acute and convalescent phases of COVID-19 were provided by collaborators in the United States, Italy and Spain. A freely available public database, intended as a resource for researchers studying the immune response to SARS-CoV-2, is where the repertoires were released. The dataset comprised deeply sampled blood TCRbeta repertoires from subjects exposed to, actively infected with, or recovered from COVID-19. Where HLA class I and class II types were available, the types were taken from metadata supplied by the sample provider, not from assay-based typing. Nearly every sample came with metadata listing a de-identified subject ID, COVID-19 status, age in years and sex. The samples were drawn from the first 160 participants of the ongoing ImmuneRACE study and from about 1,200 subjects provided by 6 global collaborators. The prospective study material was composed of cDNA or gDNA derived from T cells, B-cell-depleted T cells, or PBMCs.

Whole blood was collected in K2EDTA tubes by collaborating institutions according to the institutions' own protocols. For TCRbeta analysis, collaborators shipped samples as frozen whole blood, isolated PBMCs, or DNA extracted from either of those sample types. The immunoSEQ Assay, a bias-controlled multiplex PCR, was used to amplify TCRbeta CDR3 regions from genomic DNA. The source study handled its data this way. The number of nucleated cells in each sample was estimated from the amplification of reference gene primers within the assay. To quantify the absolute abundance of each unique TCRbeta CDR3 rearrangement, sequence reads were collapsed and filtered. For each sample, productive Simpson clonality was calculated as the square root of Simpson's diversity index over productive rearrangements. TCRdb limited this immuneACCESS table to in-frame rearrangements with V and J called. A share of clones is missing; checked studies link under half to unresolved V genes, and the rest is unexplained. V and J calls and clone size come straight from that table; D and trimming were deduced from the DNA. In this sample the table shows around 65,000 clones, about 81% of which occur a single time. About 12% of the sample lies in the top ten.

Beyond this particular receptor, the publication reports: How much clinical and demographic metadata was included differed by source and by participant, and the metadata was provided uncurated.

The V end loses 1 base and the J end loses 3 bases, and a stretch of 13 bases separates them. The CDR3 starts with the cysteine, ends with the phenylalanine, and has 15 residues. Only the CDR3 DNA is retained, 45 bases long and in frame from the first base. According to the germline V gene (reference sequence), CDR1 reads SEHNR and CDR2 reads FQNEAQ. This clone came up a few times. No antigen is known for it. There are no base qualities to consult, and no much larger clone falls within one base. This sequence was found in a human donor in a cohort sampled during active COVID-19. Specimen: peripheral blood. Recombination linked TRBV7-9 to TRBJ2-7; possibly the D gene is TRBD1, per 6 matching bases. The CDR3 reads as follows: CASSLDAGQFYEQYF. DNA sequence: TGTGCCAGCAGCTTAGATGCAGGACAGTTCTACGAGCAGTACTTC.